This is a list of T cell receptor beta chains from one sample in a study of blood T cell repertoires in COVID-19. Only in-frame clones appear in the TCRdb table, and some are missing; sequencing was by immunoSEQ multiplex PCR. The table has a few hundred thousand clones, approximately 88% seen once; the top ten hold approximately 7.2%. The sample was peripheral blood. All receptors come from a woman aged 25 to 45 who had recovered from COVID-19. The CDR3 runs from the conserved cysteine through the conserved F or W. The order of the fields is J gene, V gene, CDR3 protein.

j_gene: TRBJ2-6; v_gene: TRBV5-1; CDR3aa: CASSLDRVSGANVLTF
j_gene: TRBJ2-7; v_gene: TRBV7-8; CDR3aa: CASSLASGTYEQYF
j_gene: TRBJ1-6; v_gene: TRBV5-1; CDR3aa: CASSGGSWNTLHF
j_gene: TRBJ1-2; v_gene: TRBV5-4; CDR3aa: CASSLGRENYGYTF
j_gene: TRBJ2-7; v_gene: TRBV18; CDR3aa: CASSSWTGVEQYF
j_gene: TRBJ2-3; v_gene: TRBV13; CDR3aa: CASRLAGEGKYTQYF
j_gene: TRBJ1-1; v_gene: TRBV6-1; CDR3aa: CASSERRGRTEAFF
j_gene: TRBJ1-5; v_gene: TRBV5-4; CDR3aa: CASSNDRNQPQHF
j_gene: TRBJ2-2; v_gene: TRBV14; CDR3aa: CASSQRTANTGELFF
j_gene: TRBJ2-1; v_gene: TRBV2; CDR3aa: CASSDADRPPFF
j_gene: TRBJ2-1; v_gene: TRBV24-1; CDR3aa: CATSDWAGGLNEQFF
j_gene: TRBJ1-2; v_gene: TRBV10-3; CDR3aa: CAISSGIGTDIYGYTF
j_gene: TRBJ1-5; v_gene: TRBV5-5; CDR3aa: CASRSTGMGNQPQHF
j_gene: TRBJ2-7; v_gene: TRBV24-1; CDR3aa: CATSDSSYEQYF
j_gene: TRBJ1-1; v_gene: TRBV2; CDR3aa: CASNERNTEAFF
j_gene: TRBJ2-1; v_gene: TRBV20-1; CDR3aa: CSAYPPDRKFF
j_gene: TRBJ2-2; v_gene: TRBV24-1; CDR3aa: CATSGFALSNTGELFF
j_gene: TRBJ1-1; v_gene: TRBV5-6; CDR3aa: CASSLGQGAHTEAFF
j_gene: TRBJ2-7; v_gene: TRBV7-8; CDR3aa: CASSFRDRSSEQYF
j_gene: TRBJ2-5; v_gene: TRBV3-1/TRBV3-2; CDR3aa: CASSQEFWGEETQYF
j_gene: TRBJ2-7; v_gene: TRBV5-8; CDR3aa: CASSLGGYNEQYF
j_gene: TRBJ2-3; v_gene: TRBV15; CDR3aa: CATSRGLAGGLTDTQYF
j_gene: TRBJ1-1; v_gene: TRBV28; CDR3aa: CASSLSEGNTEAFF
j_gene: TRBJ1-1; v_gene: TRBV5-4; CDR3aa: CASSQTGAGNTEAFF
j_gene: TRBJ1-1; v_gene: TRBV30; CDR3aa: CAWNRGLNTEAFF
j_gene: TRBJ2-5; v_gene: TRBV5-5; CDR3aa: CASSPDRRWDQETQYF
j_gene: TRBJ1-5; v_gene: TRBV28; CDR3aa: CASEGWGHSNQPQHF
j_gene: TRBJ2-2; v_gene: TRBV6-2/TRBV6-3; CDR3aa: CASSYSKSRATGELFF
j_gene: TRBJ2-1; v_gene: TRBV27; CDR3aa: CASSPGVSSYNEQFF
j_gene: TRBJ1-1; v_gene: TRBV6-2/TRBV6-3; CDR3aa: CASSYGPLNTEAFF
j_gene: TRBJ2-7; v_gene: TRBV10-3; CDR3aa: CAISDLRDPEQYF
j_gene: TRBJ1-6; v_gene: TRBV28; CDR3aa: CASSLLEGENNSPLHF
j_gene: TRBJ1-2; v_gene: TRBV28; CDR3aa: CASSLPGNLYGYTF
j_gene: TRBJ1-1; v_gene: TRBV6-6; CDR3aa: CASSYSGENTEAFF
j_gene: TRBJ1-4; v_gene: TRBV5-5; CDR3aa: CASSLVVEANEKLFF
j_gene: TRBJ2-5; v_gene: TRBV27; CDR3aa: CASSSYRAVQETQYF
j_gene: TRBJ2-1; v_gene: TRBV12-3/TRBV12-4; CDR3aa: CASSFDRAFQFF
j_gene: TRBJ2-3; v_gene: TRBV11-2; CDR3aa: CASSSLSTGDTQYF
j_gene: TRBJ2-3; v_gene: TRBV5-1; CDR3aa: CASSPRGGGTDTQYF
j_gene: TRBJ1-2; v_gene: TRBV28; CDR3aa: CATATGQGHGYTF
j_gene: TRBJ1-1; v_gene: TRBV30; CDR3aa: CAWRTWDRGENTEAFF
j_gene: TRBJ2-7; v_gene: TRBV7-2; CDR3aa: CASSLSSGQGSYEQYF
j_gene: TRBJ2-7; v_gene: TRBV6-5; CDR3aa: CASSYSVGQAYYEQYF
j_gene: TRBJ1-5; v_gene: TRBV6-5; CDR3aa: CASSYGGQGGHQPQHF
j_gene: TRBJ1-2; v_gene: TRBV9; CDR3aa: CASSASSFRDYGYTF
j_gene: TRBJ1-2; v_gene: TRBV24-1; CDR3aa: CATSDRTGYGYTF
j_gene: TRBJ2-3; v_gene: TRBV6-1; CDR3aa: CASSASRNGGLPDTQYF
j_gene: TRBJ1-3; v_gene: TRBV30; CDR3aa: CAWSAALPFSSGNTIYF
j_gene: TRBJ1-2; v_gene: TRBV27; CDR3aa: CASSLRTGDYGYTF
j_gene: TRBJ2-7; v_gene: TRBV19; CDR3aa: CASKDRGAYEQYF
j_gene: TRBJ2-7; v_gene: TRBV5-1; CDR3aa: CASSLGWTDSGEQYF